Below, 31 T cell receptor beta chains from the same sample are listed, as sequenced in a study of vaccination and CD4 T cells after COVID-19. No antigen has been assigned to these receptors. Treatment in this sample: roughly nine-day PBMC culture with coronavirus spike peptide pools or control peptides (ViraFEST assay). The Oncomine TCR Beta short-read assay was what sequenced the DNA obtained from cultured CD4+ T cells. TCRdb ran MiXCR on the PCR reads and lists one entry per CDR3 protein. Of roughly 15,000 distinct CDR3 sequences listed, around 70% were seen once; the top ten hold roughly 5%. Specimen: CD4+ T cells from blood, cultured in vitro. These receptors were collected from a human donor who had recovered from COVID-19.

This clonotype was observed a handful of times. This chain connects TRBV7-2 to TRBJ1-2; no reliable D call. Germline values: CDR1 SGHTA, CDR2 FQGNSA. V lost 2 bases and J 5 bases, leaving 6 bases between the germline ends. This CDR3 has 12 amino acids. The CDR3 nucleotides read TGTGCCAGCAGCTTAAGAGGATATGGCTACACCTTC. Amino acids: CASSLRGYGYTF. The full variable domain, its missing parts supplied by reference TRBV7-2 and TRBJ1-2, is GAGVSQSPSNKVTEKGKDVELRCDPISGHTALYWYRQSLGQGLEFLIYFQGNSAPDKSGLPSDRFSAERTGGSVSTLTIQRTQQEDSAVYLCASSLRGYGYTFGSGTRLTVV.

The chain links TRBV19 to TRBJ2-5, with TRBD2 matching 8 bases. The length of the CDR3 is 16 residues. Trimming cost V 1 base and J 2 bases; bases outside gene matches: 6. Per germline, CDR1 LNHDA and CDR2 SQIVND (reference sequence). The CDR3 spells CASSIVIAGPQETQYF. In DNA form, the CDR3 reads TGTGCCAGTAGTATAGTGATAGCGGGACCACAAGAGACCCAGTACTTC. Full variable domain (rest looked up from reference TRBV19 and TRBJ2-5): DGGITQSPKYLFRKEGQNVTLSCEQNLNHDAMYWYRQDPGQGLRLIYYSQIVNDFQKGDIAEGYSVSREKKESFPLTVTSAQKNPTAFYLCASSIVIAGPQETQYFGPGTRLLVL.

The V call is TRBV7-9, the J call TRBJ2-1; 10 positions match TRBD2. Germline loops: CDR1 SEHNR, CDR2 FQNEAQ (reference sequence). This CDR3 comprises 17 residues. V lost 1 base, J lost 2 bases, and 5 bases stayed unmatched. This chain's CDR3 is CASSLGGLAATYNEQFF. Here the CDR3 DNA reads TGTGCCAGCAGCTTAGGTGGACTAGCGGCCACCTACAATGAGCAGTTCTTC.

The CDR3 DNA is TGCGCCAGCAGCTTGGTCTCAGTGGGAGGTGGGGATACGCAGTATTTT. Translating gives CASSLVSVGGGDTQYF. V and J are TRBV5-1 and TRBJ2-3, with D tentatively TRBD2 (6 bases). This CDR3 comprises 16 residues. Germline V gives CDR1 SGHRS, CDR2 YFSETQ. V lost 0 bases and J 6 bases, leaving 17 bases between the germline ends.

The CDR3 is CASSYGAGMNTEAFF. The CDR3 DNA is TGTGCCAGCAGTTACGGGGCAGGGATGAACACTGAAGCTTTCTTT. The rearrangement joins TRBV6-5 to TRBJ1-1, with a possible D match to TRBD1 (5 bases). Trimming took 2 bases from V and 0 from J, leaving 10 bases between them. Germline V gene sequence: CDR1 MNHEY, CDR2 SVGAGI. The length of the CDR3 is 15 residues.

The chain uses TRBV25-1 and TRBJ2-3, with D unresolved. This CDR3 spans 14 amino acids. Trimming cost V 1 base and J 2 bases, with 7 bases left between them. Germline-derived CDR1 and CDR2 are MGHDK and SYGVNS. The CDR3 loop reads CASSESRSTDTQYF. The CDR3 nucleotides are TGTGCCAGCAGTGAATCTCGGTCCACAGATACGCAGTATTTT.

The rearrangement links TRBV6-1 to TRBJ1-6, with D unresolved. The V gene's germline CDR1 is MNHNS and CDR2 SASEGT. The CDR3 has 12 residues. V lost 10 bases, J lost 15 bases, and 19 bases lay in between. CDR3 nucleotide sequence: TGTGCCACCCTCGAACCTCCTAAAAACCTCCACTTT. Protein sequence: CATLEPPKNLHF.

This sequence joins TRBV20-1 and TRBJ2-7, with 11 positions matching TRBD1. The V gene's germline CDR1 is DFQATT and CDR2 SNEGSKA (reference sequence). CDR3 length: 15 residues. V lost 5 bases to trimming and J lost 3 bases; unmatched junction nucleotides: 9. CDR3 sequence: CSAGNSGTGGYEQYF. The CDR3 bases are TGCAGTGCTGGAAATTCCGGGACAGGGGGCTACGAGCAGTACTTC.

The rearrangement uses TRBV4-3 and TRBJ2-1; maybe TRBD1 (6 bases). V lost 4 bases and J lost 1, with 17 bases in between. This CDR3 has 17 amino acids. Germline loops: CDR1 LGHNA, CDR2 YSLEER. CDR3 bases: TGCGCCAGCAGCCGAAGTGGCAGGGGTGGGTCCTACAATGAGCAGTTCTTC. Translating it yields CASSRSGRGGSYNEQFF.

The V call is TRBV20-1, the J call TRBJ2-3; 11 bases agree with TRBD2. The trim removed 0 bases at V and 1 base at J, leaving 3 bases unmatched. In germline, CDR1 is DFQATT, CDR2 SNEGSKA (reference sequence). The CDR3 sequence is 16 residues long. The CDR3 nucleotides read TGCAGTGCTAGAGATAGCGGGAGGGGAGGCACAGATACGCAGTATTTT. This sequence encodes CSARDSGRGGTDTQYF.

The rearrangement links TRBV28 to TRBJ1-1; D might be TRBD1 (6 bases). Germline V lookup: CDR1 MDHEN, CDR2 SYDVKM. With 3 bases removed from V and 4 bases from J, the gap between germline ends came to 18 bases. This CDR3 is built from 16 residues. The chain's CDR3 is CASSFYSRGGGTEAFF. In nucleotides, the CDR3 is TGTGCCAGCAGTTTTTATAGTCGGGGAGGGGGCACTGAAGCTTTCTTT.

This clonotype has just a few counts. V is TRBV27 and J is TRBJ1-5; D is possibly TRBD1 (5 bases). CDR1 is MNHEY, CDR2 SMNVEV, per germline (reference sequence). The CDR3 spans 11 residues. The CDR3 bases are TGTGGGGGCGGACACAATCAGCCCCAGCATTTT. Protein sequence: CGGGHNQPQHF.

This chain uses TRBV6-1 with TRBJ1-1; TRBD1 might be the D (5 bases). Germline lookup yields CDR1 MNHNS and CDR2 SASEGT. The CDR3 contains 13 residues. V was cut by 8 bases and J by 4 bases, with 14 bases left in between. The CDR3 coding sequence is TGTGCCAGCGCCCACTCAGGGACCACTGAAGCTTTCTTT. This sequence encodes CASAHSGTTEAFF.

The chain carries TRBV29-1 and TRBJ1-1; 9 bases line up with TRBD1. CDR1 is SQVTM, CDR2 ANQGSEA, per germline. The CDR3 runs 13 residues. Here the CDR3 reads CSAQGAPNTEAFF. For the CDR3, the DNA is TGCAGTGCACAGGGGGCCCCGAACACTGAAGCTTTCTTT.

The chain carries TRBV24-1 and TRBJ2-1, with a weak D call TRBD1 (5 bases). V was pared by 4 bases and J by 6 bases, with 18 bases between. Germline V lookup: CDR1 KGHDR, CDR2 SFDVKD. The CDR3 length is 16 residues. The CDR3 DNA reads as TGTGCCACCAGTGACTCCGTCGTCGTTAGGGGCAATGAGCAGTTCTTC. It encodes CATSDSVVVRGNEQFF.

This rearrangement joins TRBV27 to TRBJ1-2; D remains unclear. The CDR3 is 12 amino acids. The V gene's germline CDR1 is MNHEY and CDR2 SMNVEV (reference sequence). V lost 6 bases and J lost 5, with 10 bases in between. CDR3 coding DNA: TGTGCCAGCAGACTGGATTTTTATGGCTACACCTTC. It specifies CASRLDFYGYTF.

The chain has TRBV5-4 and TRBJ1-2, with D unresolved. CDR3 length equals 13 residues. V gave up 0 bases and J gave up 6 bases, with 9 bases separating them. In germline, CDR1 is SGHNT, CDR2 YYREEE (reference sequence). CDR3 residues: CASSLDTLNGYTF. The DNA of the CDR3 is TGTGCCAGCAGCTTGGACACCCTTAATGGCTACACCTTC.

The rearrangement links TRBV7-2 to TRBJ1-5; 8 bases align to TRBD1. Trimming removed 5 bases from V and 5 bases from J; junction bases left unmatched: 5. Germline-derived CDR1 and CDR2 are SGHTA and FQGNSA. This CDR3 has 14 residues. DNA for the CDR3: TGTGCCAGCAGCCTTCAGGGGGCCGATCAGCCCCAGCATTTT. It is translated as CASSLQGADQPQHF. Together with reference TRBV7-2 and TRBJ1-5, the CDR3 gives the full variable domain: GAGVSQSPSNKVTEKGKDVELRCDPISGHTALYWYRQSLGQGLEFLIYFQGNSAPDKSGLPSDRFSAERTGGSVSTLTIQRTQQEDSAVYLCASSLQGADQPQHFGDGTRLSIL.

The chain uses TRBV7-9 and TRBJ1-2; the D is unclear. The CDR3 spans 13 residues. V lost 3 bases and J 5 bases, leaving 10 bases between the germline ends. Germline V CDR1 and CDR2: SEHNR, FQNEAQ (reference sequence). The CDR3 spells CASSFGNEYGYTF. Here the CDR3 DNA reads TGTGCCAGCAGCTTTGGCAACGAGTATGGCTACACCTTC.

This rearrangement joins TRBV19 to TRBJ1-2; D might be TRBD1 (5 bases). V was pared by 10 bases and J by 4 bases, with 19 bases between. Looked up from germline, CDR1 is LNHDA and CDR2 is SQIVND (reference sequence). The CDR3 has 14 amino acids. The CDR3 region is CATYGAGTGYGYTF. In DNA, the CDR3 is TGTGCCACCTACGGGGCAGGGACGGGCTATGGCTACACCTTC.

For the CDR3, the DNA is TGTGCCACCTGGAGGGGGCAGAACACCGGGGAGCTGTTTTTT. Amino acids: CATWRGQNTGELFF. The rearrangement joins TRBV19 to TRBJ2-2, with D tentatively TRBD1 (7 bases). Germline CDR1 and CDR2: LNHDA and SQIVND (reference sequence). Trimming shortened V by 10 bases and J by 1 base, and 13 bases separated the two germline ends. The CDR3 contains 14 residues.

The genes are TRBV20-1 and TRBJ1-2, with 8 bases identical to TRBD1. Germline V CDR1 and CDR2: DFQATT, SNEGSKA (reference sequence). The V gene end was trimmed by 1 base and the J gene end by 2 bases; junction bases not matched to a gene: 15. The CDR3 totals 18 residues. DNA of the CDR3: TGCAGTGCTAGAGGGGGTTCCCCGACAGGGGAGGAAAACTATGGCTACACCTTC. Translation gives CSARGGSPTGEENYGYTF.

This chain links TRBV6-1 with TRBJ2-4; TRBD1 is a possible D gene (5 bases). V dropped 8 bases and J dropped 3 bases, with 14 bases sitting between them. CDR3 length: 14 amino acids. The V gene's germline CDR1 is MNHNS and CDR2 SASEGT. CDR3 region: CASRKQGDKNIQYF. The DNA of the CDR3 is TGTGCCAGCCGAAAGCAGGGTGACAAAAACATTCAGTACTTC.

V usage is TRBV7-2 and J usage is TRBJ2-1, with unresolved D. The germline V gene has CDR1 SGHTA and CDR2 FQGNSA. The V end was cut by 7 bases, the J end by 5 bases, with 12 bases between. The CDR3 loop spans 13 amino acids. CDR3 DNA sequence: TGTGCCAGCACCCTGACATTACACAATGAGCAGTTCTTC. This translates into CASTLTLHNEQFF.

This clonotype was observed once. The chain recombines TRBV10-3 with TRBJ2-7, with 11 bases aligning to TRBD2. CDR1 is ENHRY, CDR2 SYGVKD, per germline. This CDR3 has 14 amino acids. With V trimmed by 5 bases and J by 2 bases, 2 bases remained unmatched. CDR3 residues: CAISTSGSTYEQYF. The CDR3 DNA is TGTGCCATCAGTACTAGCGGGAGTACCTACGAGCAGTACTTC.

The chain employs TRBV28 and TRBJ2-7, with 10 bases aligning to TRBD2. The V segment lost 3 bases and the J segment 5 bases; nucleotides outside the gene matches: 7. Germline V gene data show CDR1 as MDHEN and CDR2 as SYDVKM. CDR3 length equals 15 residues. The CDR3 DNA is TGTGCCAGCAGTTTCGGGCCTAGCGGGAGAGACGAGCAGTACTTC. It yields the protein CASSFGPSGRDEQYF.

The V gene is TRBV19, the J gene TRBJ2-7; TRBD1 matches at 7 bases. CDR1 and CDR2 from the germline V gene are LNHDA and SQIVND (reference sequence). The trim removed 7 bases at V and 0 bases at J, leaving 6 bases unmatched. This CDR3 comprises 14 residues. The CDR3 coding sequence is TGTGCCAGTAAAGACAGGGCCCTCTCCTACGAGCAGTACTTC. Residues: CASKDRALSYEQYF.

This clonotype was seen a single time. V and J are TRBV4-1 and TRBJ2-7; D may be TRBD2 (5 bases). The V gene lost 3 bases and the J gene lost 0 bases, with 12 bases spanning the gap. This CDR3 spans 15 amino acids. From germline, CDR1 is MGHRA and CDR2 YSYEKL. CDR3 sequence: CASSQPTGSSYEQYF. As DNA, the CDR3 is TGCGCCAGCAGCCAGCCTACGGGGAGCTCCTACGAGCAGTACTTC.

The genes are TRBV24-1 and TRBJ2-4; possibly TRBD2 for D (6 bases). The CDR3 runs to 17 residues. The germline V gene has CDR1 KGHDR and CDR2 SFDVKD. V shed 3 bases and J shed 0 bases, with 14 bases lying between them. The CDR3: CATSDTPRGLAKNIQYF. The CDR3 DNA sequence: TGTGCCACCAGTGATACACCCCGGGGGTTAGCCAAAAACATTCAGTACTTC.

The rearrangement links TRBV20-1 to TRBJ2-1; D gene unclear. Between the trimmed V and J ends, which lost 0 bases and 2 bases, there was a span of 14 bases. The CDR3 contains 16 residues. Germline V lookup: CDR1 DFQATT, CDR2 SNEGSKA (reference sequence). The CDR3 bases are TGCAGTGCTAGAGATCGTCGCACTGCGGCCTACAATGAGCAGTTCTTC. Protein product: CSARDRRTAAYNEQFF.

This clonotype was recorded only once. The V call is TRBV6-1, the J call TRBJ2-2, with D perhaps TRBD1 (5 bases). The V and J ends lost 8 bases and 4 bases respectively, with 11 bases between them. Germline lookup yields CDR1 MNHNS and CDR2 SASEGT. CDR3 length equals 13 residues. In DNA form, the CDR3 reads TGTGCCAGCCCCGGACACTTCACCGGGGAGCTGTTTTTT. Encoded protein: CASPGHFTGELFF.